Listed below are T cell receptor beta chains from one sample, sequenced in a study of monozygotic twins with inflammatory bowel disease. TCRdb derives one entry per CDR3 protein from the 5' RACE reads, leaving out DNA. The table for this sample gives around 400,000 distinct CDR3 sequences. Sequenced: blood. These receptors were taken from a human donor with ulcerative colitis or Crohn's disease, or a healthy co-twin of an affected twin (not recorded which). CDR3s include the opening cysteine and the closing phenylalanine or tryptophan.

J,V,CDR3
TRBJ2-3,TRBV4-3,CASSQDPRGTDTQYF
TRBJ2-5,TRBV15,CATSSDRALGETQYF
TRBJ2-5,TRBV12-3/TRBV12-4,CASSRGPSRTQYF
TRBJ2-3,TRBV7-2,CASSLIGGGLDTQYF
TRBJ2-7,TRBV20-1,CSAGGGISSYEQYF
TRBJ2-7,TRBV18,CASSRDHYEQYF
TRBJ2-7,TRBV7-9,CASSLDRAFVEQYF
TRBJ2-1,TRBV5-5,CASSMLAGAYNEQFF
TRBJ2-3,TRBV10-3,CAISGQGSTDTQYF
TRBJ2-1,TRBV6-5,CASSYSRGANEQFF
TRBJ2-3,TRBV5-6,CASSDGLATDTQYF
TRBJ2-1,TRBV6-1,CAVGGWDANFGQFF
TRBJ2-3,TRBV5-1,CASSLPGLAGGLDTQYF
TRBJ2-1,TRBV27,CASRWTSGANNEQFF
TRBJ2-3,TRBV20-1,CSARDIWTSGSYADTQYF
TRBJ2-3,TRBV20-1,CSAPLLGSPRDTQYF
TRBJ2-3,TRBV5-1,CASSSPRGLTDTQYF